Below are 12 T cell receptor beta chains sequenced from a single sample in a study of T cell responses to AZD1222 COVID-19 vaccine. The protocol was immunoSEQ multiplex PCR, while the TCRdb copy is restricted to in-frame clones and leaves out a portion. This table holds tens of thousands of clones, approximately 85% found once. The material was peripheral blood, obtained 28 days after the second AZD1222 dose. Every receptor here comes from an adult who received the AZD1222 COVID-19 vaccine.

The rearrangement uses TRBV7-7 and TRBJ1-5; tentatively, D is TRBD1 (5 bases). V dropped 3 bases and J dropped 0 bases, with 12 bases sitting between them. The CDR3 has 16 residues. The germline V gene has CDR1 SSHAT and CDR2 FNYEAQ (reference sequence). This chain's CDR3 is CASSFPPGISNQPQHF. CDR3 nucleotides: TGTGCCAGCAGCTTCCCCCCAGGGATTAGCAATCAGCCCCAGCATTTT. The full variable domain, rest sourced from reference TRBV7-7 and TRBJ1-5, is GAGVSQSPRYKVTKRGQDVTLRCDPISSHATLYWYQQALGQGPEFLTYFNYEAQPDKSGLPSDRFSAERPEGSISTLTIQRTEQRDSAMYRCASSFPPGISNQPQHFGDGTRLSIL.

The table lists this clone with a count of one. This chain connects TRBV18 to TRBJ2-5; D is unresolved. The germline V and J ends were trimmed by 3 bases and 1 base, with 3 bases remaining between them. CDR1 is KGHSH, CDR2 LQKENI, per germline. The CDR3 sequence is 12 residues long. The CDR3 is CASSPTQETQYF. As DNA, the CDR3 is TGTGCCAGCTCACCTACCCAAGAGACCCAGTACTTC.

Remarks on this clone: Compared with germline, one end of the junction differs, possibly owing to a read error. The rearrangement joins TRBV6-1 to TRBJ1-5; no reliable D call. Germline V gene lookup returns CDR1 MNHNS and CDR2 SASEGT. This CDR3 contains 13 residues. The CDR3 DNA sequence: TGTGCCAGCAGGGAAGACAGCAATCAGCCCCAGCATTTT. This translates into CASREDSNQPQHF.

The V call is TRBV6-2 or TRBV6-3, the J call TRBJ2-2; D not resolved. Deletions cut 5 bases from V and 1 base from J, with 8 bases between. The CDR3 is 14 residues long. Germline V gene sequence: CDR1 MNHEY, CDR2 SVGEGT. The CDR3 reads CASSRHENTGELFF. For the CDR3, the DNA is TGTGCCAGCAGTCGACATGAGAACACCGGGGAGCTGTTTTTT.

The chain combines TRBV5-1 with TRBJ1-3; no firm D call. The CDR3 sequence is 15 residues long. V lost 10 bases and J 1 base, leaving 18 bases between the germline ends. Germline loops: CDR1 SGHRS, CDR2 YFSETQ. The CDR3: CARRALEKSGNTIYF. Written as DNA, the CDR3 is TGCGCCCGACGGGCCCTGGAAAAGTCTGGAAACACCATATATTTT.

V and J are TRBV6-1 and TRBJ1-3, with 11 bases aligning to TRBD1. Germline loops: CDR1 MNHNS, CDR2 SASEGT. The CDR3 runs 17 residues. After removal of 3 bases from V and 2 bases from J, the junction contained 6 bases not matched to a gene. DNA for the CDR3: TGTGCCAGCAGTGACTTGGGGGACAGGGGGACTGGAAACACCATATATTTT. Encoded protein: CASSDLGDRGTGNTIYF.

The V and J genes are TRBV6-2 or TRBV6-3 and TRBJ1-2; D unclear. The CDR3 is 13 amino acids. CDR1 MNHEY and CDR2 SVGEGT come from the germline V gene. With 5 bases removed from V and 2 bases from J, the gap between germline ends came to 9 bases. The CDR3 DNA is TGTGCCAGCAGTCGGACCGAAAACTATGGCTACACCTTC. Translation gives CASSRTENYGYTF.

V and J are TRBV5-1 and TRBJ1-6; D gene unclear. Trimming took off 4 bases at V and 8 bases at J, with 16 bases between the two ends. Per germline, CDR1 SGHRS and CDR2 YFSETQ. The CDR3 has 15 residues. CDR3 coding DNA: TGCGCCAGCAGCCCGAGACTTGCGACTGATTCACCCCTCCACTTT. The encoded protein is CASSPRLATDSPLHF.

This chain links TRBV7-2 with TRBJ2-3; possibly TRBD2 for D (6 bases). Germline V lookup: CDR1 SGHTA, CDR2 FQGNSA. The ends were cut back, 3 bases at V and 7 bases at J, with 17 bases in the middle. This CDR3 comprises 15 residues. The CDR3 region has the DNA TGTGCCAGCAGCTTTTCCGGACTAAACCCTTATACGCAGTATTTT. Its protein product is CASSFSGLNPYTQYF. Using reference TRBV7-2 and TRBJ2-3 for the parts outside the CDR3, the full variable domain is GAGVSQSPSNKVTEKGKDVELRCDPISGHTALYWYRQSLGQGLEFLIYFQGNSAPDKSGLPSDRFSAERTGGSVSTLTIQRTQQEDSAVYLCASSFSGLNPYTQYFGPGTRLTVL.

This chain links TRBV28 with TRBJ1-3, with D possibly being TRBD1 (5 bases). CDR3 size: 14 residues. The ends were cut back, 8 bases at V and 0 bases at J, with 11 bases in the middle. Per germline, CDR1 MDHEN and CDR2 SYDVKM. The CDR3 is CASYYGGSGNTIYF. For the CDR3, the DNA is TGTGCCAGCTATTATGGGGGCTCTGGAAACACCATATATTTT.

This rearrangement joins TRBV2 to TRBJ2-7; 11 bases fit TRBD2. This CDR3 is 17 amino acids long. The V gene's germline CDR1 is SNHLY and CDR2 FYNNEI. V trimming: 2 bases; J trimming: 3 bases; junction bases outside the gene matches: 9. CDR3 loop: CASSESLAGGGSYEQYV. The CDR3 bases are TGTGCCAGCAGTGAAAGCCTAGCGGGGGGAGGGAGCTACGAGCAGTACGTC.

This chain links TRBV28 with TRBJ2-7, with TRBD1 as a possible D gene (5 bases). V gave up 4 bases and J gave up 3 bases, with 25 bases separating them. The germline V gene encodes CDR1 MDHEN and CDR2 SYDVKM. The CDR3 sequence is 18 residues long. The chain's CDR3 is CASSCREVGQNICYEQYF. In nucleotides, the CDR3 is TGTGCCAGCAGTTGCCGAGAGGTGGGGCAAAACATTTGCTACGAGCAGTACTTC.